This T cell receptor (beta chain) was sequenced for a study of brain T cells in children with intractable seizures (dated by TCRdb to the early 2020s). Turning to the overall study: Resected brain tissue from about 53 pediatric epilepsy surgery cases was initially screened for immune gene transcripts with a NanoString immunology panel. Among the roughly 12 selected surgery cases, pre-surgery blood was additionally sequenced for eight, leaving four cases with brain tissue only. Points the paper makes about the study in general: Because sequencing depth differed between pre- and post-surgery blood, the absence of clones from the pre-surgery sample may reflect undersampling. Viral specificity was inferred solely from CDR3 sequence similarity, and the HCMV serostatus of the patients was not known.

CDR1 and CDR2, per the germline V gene (reference sequence), are LNHDA and SQIVND. The V and J ends are trimmed by 1 base and 0 bases, leaving 13 bases between them. CDR3 length: 18 amino acids, cysteine to phenylalanine. The read is trimmed to its CDR3 DNA, 54 bases read in frame from base 1. Reading the label with the study, this specimen's time point is: blood from clinic visit 5 months post-surgery; TSC patient then seizure free. Surgery cases with the highest brain T cell transcript signatures were selected for TCR beta chain sequencing of brain tissue and, where available, blood. Patients had been treated with at least one anti-epileptic drug before surgery. TCR-sequenced patients were children with drug-resistant epilepsy due to tuberous sclerosis complex, focal cortical dysplasia, Rasmussen encephalitis or hemimegalencephaly. Bulk genomic DNA was isolated from unsorted brain tissue and whole blood using the Monarch genomic DNA purification kit.

TCR beta chain sequences were generated from genomic DNA using the immunoSEQ assay. Processing in the source paper ran as follows. CDR3 sequences not starting with the conserved framework cysteine at position 104 were manually removed. To get clonality, the normalized Shannon's Diversity Index was subtracted from one, giving values from 0 (maximal diversity) to 1 (oligoclonal). To check whether a given CDR3 had different frequencies in two samples, for example brain versus blood, chi-squared comparison-of-proportions tests were used. Public clonotypes were identified by searching immuneACCESS, and similarity to known antiviral clonotypes was assessed with the VDJdb browser. What TCRdb holds here is the immuneACCESS table cut down to in-frame rearrangements. Part of the clones is not present; checked against another copy, under half of the missing clones reflect an unresolved V gene, and the others are unexplained. V and J calls plus clone size are reproduced from that table; the DNA served to infer D and trimming. The sample table holds about 320,000 clones, of which more than 85% were seen once. The ten largest clones add up to roughly 6% of the sample.

Regarding this clone: Its antigen specificity is not known. Base qualities are not provided; no much larger clone lies one nucleotide away.

Recombination connected TRBV19 to TRBJ2-6, with an unclear D gene assignment. The source is a boy younger than two with tuberous sclerosis and intractable seizures. The source was peripheral blood, collected about 5 months after surgery. The base sequence is TGTGCCAGTAGTATAGTTGGGCCAGGATCCTCTGGGGCCAACGTCCTGACTTTC. It translates to CASSIVGPGSSGANVLTF.